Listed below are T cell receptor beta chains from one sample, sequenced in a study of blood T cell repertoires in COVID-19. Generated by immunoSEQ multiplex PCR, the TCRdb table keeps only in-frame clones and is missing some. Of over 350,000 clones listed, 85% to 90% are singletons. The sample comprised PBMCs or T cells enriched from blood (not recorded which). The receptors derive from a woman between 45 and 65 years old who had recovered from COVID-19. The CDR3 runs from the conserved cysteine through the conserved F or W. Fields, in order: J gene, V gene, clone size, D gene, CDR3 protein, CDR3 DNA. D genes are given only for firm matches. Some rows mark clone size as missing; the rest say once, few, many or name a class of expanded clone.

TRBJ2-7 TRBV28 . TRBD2 CASSLRAGGGREQYF TGTGCCAGCAGTTTACGGGCGGGGGGGGGCCGGGAGCAGTACTTC
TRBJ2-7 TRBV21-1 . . CASSAPPGVRGLKYF TGTGCCAGCAGCGCACCTCCAGGGGTGAGGGGTCTTAAGTACTTC
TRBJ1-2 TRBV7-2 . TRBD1 CASSLIGQGYGYTF TGTGCCAGCAGCTTAATTGGACAGGGTTATGGCTACACCTTC
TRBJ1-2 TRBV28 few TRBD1 CASSLRRTGSSGYTF TGTGCCAGCAGTTTACGAAGGACAGGGTCGTCTGGCTACACCTTC
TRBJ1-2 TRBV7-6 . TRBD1 CASSLGTGNGYTF TGTGCCAGCAGCTTAGGGACAGGGAATGGCTACACCTTC
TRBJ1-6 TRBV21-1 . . CASSTGQIYNSPLHF TGTGCCAGCAGCACGGGACAGATATATAATTCACCCCTCCACTTT
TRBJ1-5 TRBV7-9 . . CASSHPGNPQPQHF TGTGCCAGCAGCCACCCAGGGAACCCTCAGCCCCAGCATTTT
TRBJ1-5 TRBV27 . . CASKAGGNQPQHF TGTGCCAGCAAAGCAGGAGGAAATCAGCCCCAGCATTTT
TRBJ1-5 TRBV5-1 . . CASRKGENQPQHF TGCGCCAGCAGAAAGGGGGAGAATCAGCCCCAGCATTTT
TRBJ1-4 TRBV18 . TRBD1 CASSLTGTVTEKLFF TGTGCCAGCTCTCTTACCGGGACAGTGACTGAAAAACTGTTTTTT
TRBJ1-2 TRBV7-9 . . CASSLAQRYYGYTF TGTGCCAGCAGCTTAGCACAGAGATACTATGGCTACACCTTC
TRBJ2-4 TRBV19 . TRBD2 CASSISLAGGLLSKNIQYF TGTGCCAGTAGTATATCACTAGCGGGGGGGCTGTTGTCCAAAAACATTCAGTACTTC
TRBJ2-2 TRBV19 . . CASSYDSGELFF TGTGCCAGTAGTTACGACAGCGGGGAGCTGTTTTTT
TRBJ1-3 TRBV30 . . CAWSDKVTGNTIYF TGTGCCTGGAGTGACAAAGTTACTGGAAACACCATATATTTT
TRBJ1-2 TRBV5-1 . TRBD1 CASSLKDRIGYTF TGCGCCAGCAGCTTAAAGGACAGGATAGGCTACACCTTC
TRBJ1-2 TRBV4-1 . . CASSQASNYGYTF TGCGCCAGCAGCCAAGCGTCTAACTATGGCTACACCTTC
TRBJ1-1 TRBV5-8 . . CASSFASGRWDTEAFF TGTGCCAGCAGCTTCGCCTCGGGTAGGTGGGACACTGAAGCTTTCTTT
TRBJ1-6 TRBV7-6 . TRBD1 CASSLGQGINSPLHF TGTGCCAGCAGCTTAGGACAGGGGATCAATTCACCCCTCCACTTT
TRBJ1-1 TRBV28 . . CASSLPGRSTEAFF TGTGCCAGCAGTTTACCCGGGAGAAGCACTGAAGCTTTCTTT
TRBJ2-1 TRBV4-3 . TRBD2 CASSPSGGRSYNEQFF TGCGCCAGCTCCCCTAGCGGGGGCCGCTCCTACAATGAGCAGTTCTTC
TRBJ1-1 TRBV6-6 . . CASSFEGVNTEAFF TGTGCCAGCAGTTTTGAAGGGGTGAACACTGAAGCTTTCTTT
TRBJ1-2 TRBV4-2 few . CASSQAGEGGYTF TGTGCCAGCAGCCAAGCCGGGGAGGGCGGCTACACCTTC
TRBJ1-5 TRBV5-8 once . CASSPGSNQPQHF TGTGCCAGCAGCCCCGGGAGCAATCAGCCCCAGCATTTT
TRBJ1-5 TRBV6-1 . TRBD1 CASSAQGARSNQPQHF TGTGCCAGCAGTGCTCAGGGGGCGCGGAGCAATCAGCCCCAGCATTTT
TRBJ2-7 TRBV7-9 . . CASSPGHEQYF TGTGCCAGCAGCCCAGGGCACGAGCAGTACTTC
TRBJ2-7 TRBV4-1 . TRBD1 CASSQGPGQGPGEQYF TGCGCCAGCAGCCAAGGCCCCGGACAGGGGCCTGGGGAGCAGTACTTC
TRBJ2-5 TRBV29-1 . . CVIYQETQYF TGCGTTATATACCAAGAGACCCAGTACTTC